The next 21 T cell receptor beta chains were all read from a single sample in a study of metastatic and nonmetastatic thyroid tumors (dated by TCRdb to between 2020 and 2021). No treatment had been received by any patient before thyroid surgery. Library creation used PCR. The instrument given in TCRdb is Illumina HiSeq 4000. TCRdb handled the public reads itself, with Q25 trimming in fastp and clone calling in MiXCR, and kept productive beta chains. The table for this sample lists 15,000 to 20,000 clones; approximately 22% of them were counted only once. The ten largest account for about 10% of the sample. The specimen was tumor tissue. The receptors come from a male donor with papillary thyroid cancer or a benign thyroid nodule (not recorded which). Some clones in this sample may be carry-over from other donors' samples.

This clone was recorded at least ten times. This sequence joins TRBV7-2 and TRBJ2-3, with TRBD2 matching 11 bases. The CDR3 loop spans 14 amino acids. The junction had 5 bases not matched to a gene; V was cut back by 4 bases and J by 8 bases. The germline V gene has CDR1 SGHTA and CDR2 FQGNSA. CDR3 coding DNA: TGTGCCAGCAGCTCCATAGCGGGAGGGGGTACGCAGTATTTT. Its protein product is CASSSIAGGGTQYF.

This clone was seen ten or more times. The rearrangement links TRBV5-1 to TRBJ2-3; 8 nucleotides line up with TRBD2. V lost 4 bases, J lost 7 bases, and 20 bases stayed unmatched. This CDR3 is built from 18 residues. Per germline, CDR1 SGHRS and CDR2 YFSETQ. For the CDR3, the DNA is TGCGCCAGCAGCCCGTCCTGGGGAGCGGGAGAGTTGGGCAATACGCAGTATTTT. This encodes CASSPSWGAGELGNTQYF.

Ten or more counts support this clone. The J gene is TRBJ2-5, the V gene TRBV20-1; TRBD2 matches at 10 bases. V was clipped by 3 bases and J by 7 bases; unmatched bases: 11. CDR1 and CDR2 from the germline V gene are DFQATT and SNEGSKA (reference sequence). The CDR3 consists of 15 residues. The CDR3 region has the DNA TGCAGTGCTAGCCCGGCTAGCGGGAGTTTGGGGACCCAGTACTTC. It encodes CSASPASGSLGTQYF.

The chain joins TRBV20-1 to TRBJ2-1; TRBD2 agrees at 8 bases. Germline-derived CDR1 and CDR2 are DFQATT and SNEGSKA (reference sequence). The V segment lost 5 bases and the J segment 4 bases; nucleotides outside the gene matches: 7. This CDR3 spans 14 amino acids. CDR3 DNA: TGCAGTGCTCTTAGCGGGGACCGTTACAATGAGCAGTTCTTC. Its protein is CSALSGDRYNEQFF.

This clone was picked up many times. V and J are TRBV7-6 and TRBJ2-5, with unresolved D. This CDR3 has 17 amino acids. Germline V CDR1 and CDR2: SGHVS, FNYEAQ. The V gene lost 0 bases and the J gene lost 9 bases, with 23 bases spanning the gap. The chain's CDR3 is CASSLASPGLTPVAQYF. CDR3 bases: TGTGCCAGCAGCTTAGCGAGCCCGGGCCTCACTCCCGTGGCCCAGTACTTC. Full variable domain (missing parts from reference TRBV7-6 and TRBJ2-5): GAGVSQSPRYKVTKRGQDVALRCDPISGHVSLYWYRQALGQGPEFLTYFNYEAQQDKSGLPNDRFSAERPEGSISTLTIQRTEQRDSAMYRCASSLASPGLTPVAQYFGPGTRLLVL.

This chain joins TRBV28 and TRBJ2-7; weak D call: TRBD1 (6 bases). The V end lost 3 bases, the J end lost 2 bases, and 14 bases lay between the germline ends. The CDR3 totals 15 residues. CDR1 MDHEN and CDR2 SYDVKM come from the germline V gene. The CDR3 nucleotides are TGTGCCAGCAGTTTTTTTACAGGGTTTACCTACGAGCAGTACTTC. Translated, it gives CASSFFTGFTYEQYF.

Ten or more counts support this clone. The chain joins TRBV7-2 to TRBJ1-2; the D gene is possibly TRBD1 (5 bases). The V end was cut by 5 bases, the J end by 2 bases, with 12 bases between. The germline CDR1 and CDR2 sequences are SGHTA and FQGNSA. This CDR3 contains 14 residues. CDR3 sequence (DNA): TGTGCCAGCAGCGCACACTCAGGGAACTATGGCTACACCTTC. Protein product: CASSAHSGNYGYTF. Filled out from reference TRBV7-2 and TRBJ1-2, the complete variable domain reads GAGVSQSPSNKVTEKGKDVELRCDPISGHTALYWYRQSLGQGLEFLIYFQGNSAPDKSGLPSDRFSAERTGGSVSTLTIQRTQQEDSAVYLCASSAHSGNYGYTFGSGTRLTVV.

This clone was counted many times. The rearrangement uses TRBV12-3 or TRBV12-4 and TRBJ2-3, with a weak D call TRBD1 (6 bases). This CDR3 has 11 amino acids. Trimming cost V 6 bases and J 6 bases, with 7 bases left between them. As DNA, the CDR3 is TGTGCCAGCAGGAGGGGGGATACGCAGTATTTT. This sequence encodes CASRRGDTQYF.

This clone is labeled as medium-sized. The rearrangement uses TRBV28 and TRBJ2-7; 9 bases align to TRBD1. This CDR3 contains 15 residues. Losses at the gene ends were 3 bases for V and 2 bases for J; bases not matched to a gene: 5. Germline CDR1 and CDR2: MDHEN and SYDVKM. DNA for the CDR3: TGTGCCAGCAGTTTTGGGACAGGGTTTACCTACGAGCAGTACTTC. Translating it yields CASSFGTGFTYEQYF.

This clone was seen at least ten times. The chain combines TRBV7-8 with TRBJ2-7, with D possibly TRBD2 on 5 matching bases. The CDR3 has 14 amino acids. V was clipped by 2 bases and J by 2 bases, with 10 bases between them. Germline V gene sequence: CDR1 SGHVS, CDR2 FQNEAQ. The CDR3 here is CASSLRGMTYEQYF. DNA of the CDR3: TGTGCCAGCAGCTTACGGGGAATGACCTACGAGCAGTACTTC.

This clone showed up many times. This could be a read error, since a much larger clone is one nucleotide away. The same CDR3 also results from other DNA sequences found in this sample. This rearrangement joins TRBV12-3 or TRBV12-4 to TRBJ2-7; D might be TRBD1 or TRBD2, each matching 5 bases. This CDR3 is built from 15 residues. In nucleotides, the CDR3 is TGCGCCAGCAGTTTCGGGGCCAGTCACACCTACGAGCAGTACTTC. As protein: CASSFGASHTYEQYF.

A note on this clone: Being one base from a much bigger clone, this may be a read error. The same CDR3 can be traced to other DNA sequences in this sample. The rearrangement links TRBV29-1 to TRBJ1-1, with D maybe TRBD1 (5 bases). This CDR3 has 11 amino acids. Germline lookup yields CDR1 SQVTM and CDR2 ANQGSEA. V was cut by 3 bases and J by 11 bases, with 13 bases left in between. For the CDR3, the DNA is TGCAGCGTTGAGGTTGGGGCGGGGGCTTTCTTT. It specifies CSVEVGAGAFF. Full variable domain (outside the CDR3, taken from reference TRBV29-1 and TRBJ1-1): SAVISQKPSRDICQRGTSLTIQCQVDSQVTMMFWYRQQPGQSLTLIATANQGSEATYESGFVIDKFPISRPNLTFSTLTVSNMSPEDSSIYLCSVEVGAGAFFGQGTRLTVV.

About this clone: This may be a read error, as it is one base from a much larger clone. Since the CDR3 does not end with the conserved phenylalanine or tryptophan, this likely comes from a read error. V usage is TRBV2 and J usage is TRBJ1-1; D is possibly TRBD1 (6 bases). The CDR3 consists of 15 residues. V gave up 5 bases and J gave up 0 bases, with 13 bases separating them. CDR1 and CDR2 from the germline V gene are SNHLY and FYNNEI. The CDR3 DNA sequence: TGTGCCAGCAGTTTAGACAGGCCCCTGAACACTGAAGCTTTCCTT. Amino acids: CASSLDRPLNTEAFL.

Concerning this clone itself: The junction departs from germline at one end; a sequencing error may be responsible. This chain links TRBV7-4 with TRBJ2-6; D is unclear. This CDR3 is built from 17 residues. Germline loops: CDR1 SGHVT, CDR2 SQSDAQ. DNA of the CDR3: TGTGCCAGCAGCTTAGAGTGCAGTCCCTCTGGTGCCAACGTCCTGACTTTC. This codes for CASSLECSPSGANVLTF. The full variable domain, completed using reference TRBV7-4 and TRBJ2-6, is GAGVSQSPRYKVAKRGRDVALRCDSISGHVTLYWYRQTLGQGSEVLTYSQSDAQRDKSGRPSGRFSAERPERSVSTLKIQRTEQGDSAVYLCASSLECSPSGANVLTFGAGSRLTVL.

With respect to this clone: A junction end diverges from the germline sequence, so it may reflect a read error. The chain couples TRBV6-1 to TRBJ2-6, with D possibly TRBD1 on 6 matching bases. The germline V gene encodes CDR1 MNHNS and CDR2 SASEGT. The CDR3 runs to 13 residues. The chain's CDR3 is CANRVGGANVLTF. As DNA, the CDR3 is TGTGCCAACAGGGTGGGTGGGGCAAACGTCCTGACTTTC.

Turning to this clone: Mismatch with germline at one junction end may stem from a read error. V gene TRBV20-1 combines with J gene TRBJ2-7, with D maybe TRBD2 (6 bases). Germline CDR1 reads DFQATT; CDR2 reads SNEGSKA (reference sequence). The CDR3 runs 15 residues. As DNA, the CDR3 is TGCAGTGCAACTAGCCTACGGTGCGGGTCAACCGAGCGGTACTTC. As protein: CSATSLRCGSTERYF.

This clone was picked up many times. The chain is built from TRBV12-5 and TRBJ1-4; TRBD1 matches 10 bases. The CDR3 extends over 14 amino acids. Germline V gives CDR1 LGHNT, CDR2 FRNRAP. V dropped 6 bases and J dropped 8; count of bases not matched to a gene: 6. CDR3 sequence (DNA): TGTGCTAGTGGCACCGGGACAGGGGACGAAAAACTGTTTTTT. Translation gives CASGTGTGDEKLFF.

The chain joins TRBV19 to TRBJ1-5; D not certain. Germline V CDR1 and CDR2: LNHDA, SQIVND (reference sequence). The V end lost 1 base, the J end lost 0 bases, and 10 bases lay between the germline ends. The CDR3 consists of 16 residues. In DNA form, the CDR3 reads TGTGCCAGTAGTATAGGGCGGACTAATAGCAATCAGCCCCAGCATTTT. Translated: CASSIGRTNSNQPQHF.

This chain joins TRBV19 and TRBJ2-3; 8 bases are a match to TRBD2. CDR1 is LNHDA, CDR2 SQIVND, per germline (reference sequence). This CDR3 is built from 19 residues. Trimming at V came to 4 bases and at J to 6 bases, leaving 21 bases not matched to a gene. The DNA for the CDR3 is TGTGCCAGTAGTAATCGGGCGGTAGCGGGACCCATTTTTCACGATACGCAGTATTTT. Its protein product is CASSNRAVAGPIFHDTQYF. Based on the CDR3 plus reference TRBV19 and TRBJ2-3, the full variable domain is DGGITQSPKYLFRKEGQNVTLSCEQNLNHDAMYWYRQDPGQGLRLIYYSQIVNDFQKGDIAEGYSVSREKKESFPLTVTSAQKNPTAFYLCASSNRAVAGPIFHDTQYFGPGTRLTVL.

V gene TRBV11-1 combines with J gene TRBJ2-1; tentatively, D is TRBD2 (6 bases). The CDR3 covers 15 residues. Trimming removed 6 bases from V and 11 bases from J, with 23 bases in between. Germline V gene sequence: CDR1 SGHAT, CDR2 FQDESV (reference sequence). CDR3 bases: TGTGCCAGCAGAACCCCATCTGGATCGCGGGACCAGCAGTTCTTC. Translation: CASRTPSGSRDQQFF.

This clone was counted at least ten times. The CDR3 protein is CASSETHWTDNQPQHF. The DNA for the CDR3 is TGTGCCAGCAGTGAGACACACTGGACGGATAATCAGCCCCAGCATTTT. This sequence joins TRBV2 and TRBJ1-5, with D unresolved. CDR1 is SNHLY and CDR2 is FYNNEI in the germline V gene. Trimming removed 3 bases at V and 4 bases at J, with 16 bases between. The CDR3 runs to 16 residues.